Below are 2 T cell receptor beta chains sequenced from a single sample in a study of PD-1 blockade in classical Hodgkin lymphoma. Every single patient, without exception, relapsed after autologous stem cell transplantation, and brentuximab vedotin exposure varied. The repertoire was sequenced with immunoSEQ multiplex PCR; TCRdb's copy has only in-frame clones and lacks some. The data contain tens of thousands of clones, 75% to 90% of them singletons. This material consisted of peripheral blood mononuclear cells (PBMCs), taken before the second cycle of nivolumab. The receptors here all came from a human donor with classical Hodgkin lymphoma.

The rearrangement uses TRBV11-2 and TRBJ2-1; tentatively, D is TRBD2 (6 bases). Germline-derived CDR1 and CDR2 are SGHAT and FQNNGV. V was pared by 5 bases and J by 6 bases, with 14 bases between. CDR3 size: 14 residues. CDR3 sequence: CASSEHGTVNEQFF. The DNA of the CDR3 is TGTGCCAGCAGCGAACACGGGACTGTCAATGAGCAGTTCTTC.

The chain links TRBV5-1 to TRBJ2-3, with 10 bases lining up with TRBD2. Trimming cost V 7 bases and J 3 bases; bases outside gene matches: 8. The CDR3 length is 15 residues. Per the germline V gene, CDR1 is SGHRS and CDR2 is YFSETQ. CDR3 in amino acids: CASFSGGTVTDTQYF. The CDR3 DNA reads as TGCGCCAGCTTTAGCGGGGGGACCGTAACAGATACGCAGTATTTT.